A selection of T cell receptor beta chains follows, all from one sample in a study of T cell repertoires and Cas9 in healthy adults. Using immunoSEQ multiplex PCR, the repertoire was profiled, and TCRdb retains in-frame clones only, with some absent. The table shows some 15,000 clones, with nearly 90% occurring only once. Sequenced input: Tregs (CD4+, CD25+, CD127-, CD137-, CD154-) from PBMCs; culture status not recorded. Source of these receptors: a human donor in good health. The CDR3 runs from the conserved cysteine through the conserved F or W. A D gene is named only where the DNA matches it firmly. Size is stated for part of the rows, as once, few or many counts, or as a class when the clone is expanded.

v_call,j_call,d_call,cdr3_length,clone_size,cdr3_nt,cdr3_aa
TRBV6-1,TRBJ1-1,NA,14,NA,TGTGCCAGCAGTGAAGTCCGCCTGAACACTGAAGCTTTCTTT,CASSEVRLNTEAFF
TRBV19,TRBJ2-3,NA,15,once,TGTGCCAGCACTCGACGCGGTATTAGCACAGATACGCAGTATTTT,CASTRRGISTDTQYF
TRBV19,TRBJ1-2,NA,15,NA,TGTGCCAGTACCGAAACTACTCCCCGGAACTATGGCTACACCTTC,CASTETTPRNYGYTF
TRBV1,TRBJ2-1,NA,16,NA,TGCACCAGCAGCCAACAGGACCCCCCTCCCTACAATGAGCAGTTCTTC,CTSSQQDPPPYNEQFF
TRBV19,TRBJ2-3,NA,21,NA,TGTGCCAGTAGTCCCCGGTTAGGGGGTGTGAGGGTACTGGCAAACACAGATACGCAGTATTTT,CASSPRLGGVRVLANTDTQYF
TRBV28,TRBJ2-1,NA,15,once,TGTGCCAGCAGCCGCTCGGTCTTGACATACAATGAGCAGTTCTTC,CASSRSVLTYNEQFF
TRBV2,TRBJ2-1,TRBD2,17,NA,TGTGCCAGCAGTCTCTCTTTCTGGCTAGCGGGGGACAATGAGCAGTTCTTC,CASSLSFWLAGDNEQFF
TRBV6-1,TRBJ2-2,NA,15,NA,TGTGCCAGCAATCAGGACGGGAGGAACACCGGGGAGCTGTTTTTT,CASNQDGRNTGELFF
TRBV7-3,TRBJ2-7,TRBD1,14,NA,TGTGCCAGCAGCCCAGGGACAGGGACCTACGAGCAGTACTTC,CASSPGTGTYEQYF
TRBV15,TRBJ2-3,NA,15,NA,TGTGCCACCAGCAGAGTAAACAGGGACACAGATACGCAGTATTTT,CATSRVNRDTDTQYF
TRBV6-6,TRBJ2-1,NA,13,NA,TGTGCCAGCAGTCGACCAGAGGTCGATGAGCAGTTCTTC,CASSRPEVDEQFF
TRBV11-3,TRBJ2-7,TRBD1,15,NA,TGTGCCAGCAGCCAGGGGGCACGACCACTCTACGAGCAGTACTTC,CASSQGARPLYEQYF